Below are 29 T cell receptor beta chains sequenced from a single sample in a study of tumor and adjacent non-tumor tissue in lung cancer. Three rounds of nested PCR, following a modified ARM-PCR protocol, produced the TCRbeta library. Each CDR3 protein is one row after TCRdb ran MiXCR on the multiplex PCR reads. This sample carries 40,000 to 45,000 distinct CDR3 sequences, 60% of them seen once, and the ten largest clones take around 45%. This sample's RNA came from whole unsorted tissue. The normal lung tissue was taken more than 3 cm from the tumor edge. Sequenced sample: distant non-tumor lung tissue. All receptors come from a man aged 45-65 years with non-small cell lung cancer.

A word on this clonotype: The junction differs from germline at one of its ends, possibly a read error. The CDR3 spells CSVDYGGGNTVQLFF. The CDR3 DNA is TGCAGCGTTGATTATGGGGGAGGGAACACCGTGCAGCTGTTTTTC. The chain carries TRBV29-1 and TRBJ2-2; 7 nucleotides align to TRBD2. Germline lookup yields CDR1 SQVTM and CDR2 ANQGSEA. This CDR3 comprises 15 residues.

The chain has TRBV5-1 and TRBJ2-5; 8 bases fit TRBD2. CDR3 size: 17 residues. Germline trimming cut 1 base from V and 1 base from J; bases unmatched to any gene: 9. The germline CDR1 and CDR2 sequences are SGHRS and YFSETQ. For the CDR3, the DNA is TGCGCCAGCAGCTTGACTTTCAGCGGGGGCACCCAAGAGACCCAGTACTTC. The encoded protein is CASSLTFSGGTQETQYF.

At least ten counts were recorded for this clonotype. This chain joins TRBV6-5 and TRBJ2-2; TRBD2 aligns across 7 bases. Trimming at V came to 4 bases and at J to 8 bases, leaving 10 bases not matched to a gene. Germline V gives CDR1 MNHEY, CDR2 SVGAGI. This CDR3 is built from 15 residues. The CDR3 region has the DNA TGTGCCAGCAGTTGGGGAGGGGCCAAATGGGGGGAGCTGTTTTTT. The encoded protein is CASSWGGAKWGELFF.

About this clonotype: The conserved phenylalanine or tryptophan is not found at the CDR3 terminus, so this likely reflects a read error. The chain is built from TRBV6-1 and TRBJ1-1; TRBD1 is a possible D gene (5 bases). Trimming removed 8 bases at V and 6 bases at J, with 13 bases between. The CDR3 consists of 12 residues. The germline gives CDR1 MNHNS, CDR2 SASEGT. In DNA, the CDR3 is TGTGCCAGCGTCGCGAACAGGCCTGAAGCTTTCTCT. Translating gives CASVANRPEAFS.

CDR3 protein: CANRTTGGKDTQYF. For the CDR3, the DNA is TGCGCCAACAGGACGACAGGGGGCAAGGATACGCAGTATTTT. J is TRBJ2-3 and V is TRBV10-2; 10 nucleotides align to TRBD1. This CDR3 spans 14 amino acids. Germline CDR1 WSHSY, CDR2 SAAADI. Trimming at V came to 10 bases and at J to 6 bases, leaving 10 bases not matched to a gene.

This chain links TRBV6-5 with TRBJ2-5, with TRBD1 as a possible D gene (6 bases). The CDR3 covers 15 residues. Between the trimmed V and J ends, which lost 6 bases and 9 bases, there was a span of 23 bases. Germline V gene lookup returns CDR1 MNHEY and CDR2 SVGAGI. The CDR3 sequence: CASRAPTGSRGAQYF. The CDR3 nucleotides are TGTGCCAGCAGGGCTCCAACAGGGTCTAGAGGGGCCCAGTACTTC.

This clonotype was seen more than once but under ten times. A read error may be the cause here, since a much bigger clone is one base away. The V call is TRBV28, the J call TRBJ1-3; TRBD1 matches 8 bases. The length of the CDR3 is 15 residues. The germline CDR1 and CDR2 sequences are MDHEN and SYDVKM. The CDR3 DNA reads as TGTGCCAGCAGTACCGGGACAGGAACTGGAAACAGCATATATTTT. It specifies CASSTGTGTGNSIYF.

The chain uses TRBV20-1 and TRBJ1-1, with D perhaps matching TRBD1 (6 bases). Germline values: CDR1 DFQATT, CDR2 SNEGSKA (reference sequence). The V end was cut by 1 base, the J end by 4 bases, with 16 bases between. This CDR3 has 15 amino acids. CDR3 protein: CSARGVTGLGTEAFF. The DNA for the CDR3 is TGCAGTGCTAGAGGAGTTACAGGGTTGGGCACTGAAGCTTTCTTT.

To note about this clonotype: A read error may account for a junction end that differs from germline. The chain carries TRBV2 and TRBJ1-6; tentative D call: TRBD1 (5 bases). This CDR3 contains 13 residues. CDR1 and CDR2 (germline): SNHLY, FYNNEI. The CDR3 protein is CASNGADNSHLHF. The CDR3 DNA reads as TGTGCCAGCAATGGGGCCGATAATTCACACCTCCACTTT.

On this clonotype itself: One end of the junction fails to match germline, which may point to a read error. V gene TRBV11-2 combines with J gene TRBJ2-1; D is possibly TRBD1 or TRBD2 (6 bases each). The germline V gene has CDR1 SGHAT and CDR2 FQNNGV. The CDR3 has 16 amino acids. This CDR3 reads CTSRPASGEQGHEQFF. The CDR3 nucleotides read TGTACCAGCAGACCCGCCTCGGGGGAACAGGGTCATGAGCAGTTCTTC.

In the case of this clonotype: A much more abundant neighbour one base away suggests this may be a read error. V usage is TRBV13 and J usage is TRBJ2-5; perhaps TRBD2 as D (5 bases). Germline CDR1 and CDR2: PRHDT and FYEKMQ (reference sequence). This CDR3 region has 13 residues. The CDR3 region has the DNA TGTCCCAGCAGCCGAGCGGTGCAGGAGACCCAGTACTTC. Protein: CPSSRAVQETQYF.

This clonotype showed up many times. This sequence joins TRBV10-2 and TRBJ2-1, with TRBD1 identical over 9 bases. The CDR3 is made up of 14 amino acids. Germline CDR1 is WSHSY and CDR2 is SAAADI. Unmatched junction bases numbered 3, after V lost 3 bases and J lost 6 bases. CDR3 loop: CASSEWTGVNEQFF. In DNA, the CDR3 is TGCGCCAGCAGTGAATGGACAGGGGTCAATGAGCAGTTCTTC.

On this clonotype itself: This may be a read error: a much more frequent sequence differs by one nucleotide. The chain uses TRBV9 and TRBJ2-3, with D possibly called TRBD1 or TRBD2 (5 bases each). The CDR3 runs 15 residues. Germline lookup yields CDR1 SGDLS and CDR2 YYNGEE. Trimming cost V 7 bases and J 6 bases, with 21 bases left between them. CDR3 bases: TGTGCCAGCCGCATCGCCGGGGCCCCTGCGGATACGCAGTATTTT. It encodes CASRIAGAPADTQYF.

This clonotype was counted between two and nine times. This may stem from a read error, because a much larger clone lies one nucleotide away. The gene calls are TRBV10-3 and TRBJ2-3; D is unclear. The CDR3 length is 15 residues. Germline V CDR1 and CDR2: ENHRY, SYGVKD. CDR3 loop: CTISGSAPSIDTQYF. CDR3 coding DNA: TGTACCATCAGTGGTTCGGCGCCAAGCATAGATACGCAGTATTTT.

About this clonotype: The CDR3 carries no conserved terminal phenylalanine or tryptophan, so it likely arises from a read error. DNA for the CDR3: TGTGCCAGCAGCCAGGGGAAGGTAGCGGCTTACAATGAACAGTTCCTC. This sequence encodes CASSQGKVAAYNEQFL. The chain recombines TRBV4-2 with TRBJ2-1; tentatively, D is TRBD2 (6 bases). The germline V gene encodes CDR1 LGHNA and CDR2 YNFKEQ. CDR3 length: 16 amino acids.

Regarding this clonotype: With a much larger clone just one base away, this may be a read error. V gene TRBV28 combines with J gene TRBJ1-6; 7 nucleotides align to TRBD1. The CDR3 totals 13 residues. Germline CDR1 reads MDHEN; CDR2 reads SYDVKM. The CDR3, as DNA: TGTGCCAGCCGGGAGACAGGGATCTCACCCCCCCACTTT. It is translated as CASRETGISPPHF.

Concerning this clonotype itself: A read error is possible here, since a much larger clone lies one base away. This chain uses TRBV28 with TRBJ2-6; no clear D. Germline V gene lookup returns CDR1 MDHEN and CDR2 SYDVKM. Trimming shortened V by 7 bases and J by 0 bases, and 7 bases separated the two germline ends. The CDR3 sequence is 14 residues long. The CDR3 loop is CASNENSGANVLTF. CDR3 DNA: TGTGCCAGCAACGAAAACTCTGGGGCCAACGTCCTGACTTTC.

A word on this clonotype: One junction end disagrees with the germline gene, perhaps due to a read error. This chain connects TRBV4-1 to TRBJ2-2; the D is unclear. The CDR3 has 14 amino acids. The V gene's germline CDR1 is MGHRA and CDR2 YSYEKL. CDR3 sequence (DNA): TGTACCAGCAGCCTTCTTTTGGGCACCGGGGAGCTGTTTTTT. Amino acids: CTSSLLLGTGELFF.

The sample holds a few counts of this clonotype. This may arise from a read error, as a much more abundant clone is one base away. V gene TRBV12-3 or TRBV12-4 combines with J gene TRBJ2-2; a possible D gene is TRBD1 (5 bases). CDR3 length: 15 amino acids. The ends were cut back, 3 bases at V and 9 bases at J, with 17 bases in the middle. For the CDR3, the DNA is TGTGCCAGCAGTTTTTTCCAAGATGGGGCCAGGGAGCTGTTTTTT. Residues: CASSFFQDGARELFF.

V and J are TRBV6-5 and TRBJ2-2; 9 nucleotides match TRBD2. Looked up from germline, CDR1 is MNHEY and CDR2 is SVGAGI. This CDR3 contains 17 residues. The trim removed 6 bases at V and 1 base at J, leaving 9 bases unmatched. In nucleotides, the CDR3 is TGTGCCAGCAGCTGCGGGACTAGCCGAATGAACACCGGGGAGCTGTTTTTT. Its translation is CASSCGTSRMNTGELFF.

Remarks on this clonotype: One end of the junction fails to match germline, which may point to a read error. V gene TRBV6-5 combines with J gene TRBJ2-2, with D perhaps being TRBD1 or TRBD2 (5 bases each). The CDR3 is 15 residues long. Germline V CDR1 and CDR2: MNHEY, SVGAGI. CDR3 nucleotides: TGTGCCAGCAGCAAAGTCGTGGGGCAGGCCGGGGAGCTGTTATTT. As protein: CASSKVVGQAGELLF.

In its sample, this clonotype was seen once. This chain links TRBV5-1 with TRBJ2-5, with D perhaps TRBD1 (6 bases). The germline V gene encodes CDR1 SGHRS and CDR2 YFSETQ. The V gene lost 4 bases and the J gene lost 10 bases, with 23 bases spanning the gap. The CDR3 totals 15 residues. The CDR3 bases are TGCGCCAGCAGCATACAGAGAGGTGGTGGACAGATCCAGTACTTC. Residues: CASSIQRGGGQIQYF.

As for this clonotype: Relative to the germline gene, one junction end is altered; a read error may explain this. The chain employs TRBV4-2 and TRBJ2-1, with TRBD2 as a possible D gene (6 bases). The CDR3 spans 17 residues. Germline V lookup: CDR1 LGHNA, CDR2 YNFKEQ. The CDR3 coding sequence is TGTGCCAACAGCCCCTTCCATCGGGAGAAAGGATCGGATGAGCTGTTCTTC. Translation gives CANSPFHREKGSDELFF.

This clonotype has a count of ten or more. The gene calls are TRBV28 and TRBJ2-5, with TRBD2 matching 8 bases. With V trimmed by 1 base and J by 5 bases, 9 bases remained unmatched. There are 16 residues in the CDR3. Germline V gene sequence: CDR1 MDHEN, CDR2 SYDVKM. The DNA for the CDR3 is TGTGCCAGCAGTTTATTGTCCAGCGGGAGAAGCGAGACCCAGTACTTC. This gives the protein CASSLLSSGRSETQYF.

This clonotype is a singleton in its sample. The J gene is TRBJ2-1, the V gene TRBV11-3; D is ambiguous. Trimming cost V 5 bases and J 16 bases, with 18 bases left between them. The CDR3 extends over 12 amino acids. Per germline, CDR1 SGHNT and CDR2 YENEEA. CDR3 DNA: TGTGCCAGCAGCCAGACTGACAATGAACACTTCTTC. Encoded protein: CASSQTDNEHFF.

This chain connects TRBV12-3 or TRBV12-4 to TRBJ2-5; D is possibly TRBD2 (6 bases). The CDR3 runs 14 residues. V was shortened by 2 bases and J by 5 bases, with 12 bases between the two germline ends. CDR3 sequence reads: CASSLSLAWETQYF. For the CDR3, the DNA is TGTGCCAGCAGTTTATCGCTAGCGTGGGAGACCCAGTACTTC.

This clonotype was detected a few times. It may be a read error: a sequence one base away is much more abundant. The chain combines TRBV12-3 or TRBV12-4 with TRBJ1-5; the D is unclear. CDR3 length: 11 residues. This CDR3 is CVSSLSQPQHF. The CDR3 DNA follows: TGTGTCAGCAGTTTATCTCAGCCCCAGCATTTT.

Worth noting for this clonotype: The junction departs from germline at one end; a sequencing error may be responsible. The chain employs TRBV6-6 and TRBJ1-2, with D uncertain. From germline, CDR1 is MNHNY and CDR2 SVGAGI (reference sequence). This CDR3 is built from 12 residues. CDR3 sequence: CASGRWRNGYTF. CDR3 DNA: TGTGCCAGCGGCAGGTGGAGGAATGGCTACACCTTT.

The sample holds many counts of this clonotype. The V gene is TRBV12-3 or TRBV12-4, the J gene TRBJ1-5; D may be TRBD1 (6 bases). V lost 2 bases to trimming and J lost 9 bases, with 14 bases between them. CDR3 length: 14 residues. The CDR3 coding sequence is TGTGCCAGCAGTTTACAGGGGAAGGGGGGGCCCCAGCATTTT. As protein: CASSLQGKGGPQHF.